Each of the 20 T cell receptor beta chains below was sequenced from the same sample in a study of cytomegalovirus exposure and HLA in healthy donors. PCR was performed using 60 Vbeta and 13 Jbeta primers. The table came from immunoSEQ multiplex PCR; TCRdb's copy has only in-frame clones and leaves some out. The table shows about 160,000 clones, with roughly 80% occurring only once. The sequencing input was PBMCs. These receptors all come from a man aged 18-30 years in good health and CMV-seropositive.

On this clone itself: Sequence at one end of the junction differs from germline and may be a read error. The chain employs TRBV5-1 and TRBJ1-2; TRBD1 matches 9 bases. From germline, CDR1 is SGHRS and CDR2 YFSETQ. The length of the CDR3 is 14 residues. As DNA, the CDR3 is TGCGCCAGCAGATTGGAACAGGGGGCGTTTGGCTACACCTTC. Protein: CASRLEQGAFGYTF.

V usage is TRBV4-1 and J usage is TRBJ2-7; D remains ambiguous. V lost 1 base, J lost 1 base, and 11 bases lay in between. CDR1 and CDR2 from the germline V gene are MGHRA and YSYEKL. This CDR3 region has 15 residues. CDR3 sequence: CASSQVERVSYEQYF. The CDR3 DNA reads TGCGCCAGCAGCCAAGTTGAGCGCGTATCCTACGAGCAGTACTTC.

The rearrangement uses TRBV10-3 and TRBJ1-3; 7 bases align to TRBD1. CDR1 is ENHRY and CDR2 is SYGVKD in the germline V gene. CDR3 length equals 15 residues. Trimming cost V 8 bases and J 4 bases; bases outside gene matches: 11. The CDR3 loop is CAIGDKQGTGNTIYF. CDR3 bases: TGTGCCATCGGGGATAAACAGGGGACCGGAAACACCATATATTTT.

This sequence joins TRBV5-1 and TRBJ2-7; D may be TRBD1 (6 bases). The CDR3 sequence is 14 residues long. Germline V gene data show CDR1 as SGHRS and CDR2 as YFSETQ. V lost 0 bases and J lost 5, with 12 bases in between. CDR3 residues: CASSLARRGDEQYF. The CDR3, as DNA: TGCGCCAGCAGCTTGGCGCGCAGGGGCGACGAGCAGTACTTC.

The CDR3 nucleotides read TGTGCCAGCAGCCCAGAGACAGGCTATGAGCAGTTCTTC. This gives the protein CASSPETGYEQFF. The chain carries TRBV13 and TRBJ2-1, with D maybe TRBD1 (6 bases). The ends were cut back, 5 bases at V and 8 bases at J, with 13 bases in the middle. The CDR3 loop spans 13 amino acids. The germline CDR1 and CDR2 sequences are PRHDT and FYEKMQ (reference sequence).

This clone was detected once. The rearrangement uses TRBV15 and TRBJ1-1; D unclear. Trimming shortened V by 0 bases and J by 4 bases, and 12 bases separated the two germline ends. This CDR3 has 15 amino acids. Germline V CDR1 and CDR2: LNHNV, YYDKDF (reference sequence). CDR3 amino acids: CATSRDLQTSTEAFF. The CDR3 region has the DNA TGTGCCACCAGCAGAGATCTACAGACCTCCACTGAAGCTTTCTTT.

The V gene is TRBV5-1, the J gene TRBJ2-1; 15 nucleotides align to TRBD2. The CDR3 sequence is 17 residues long. Germline V gene lookup returns CDR1 SGHRS and CDR2 YFSETQ. Trimming removed 3 bases from V and 6 bases from J; junction bases left unmatched: 7. This CDR3 is CASSSEPGLAGGNEQFF. Written as DNA, the CDR3 is TGCGCCAGCAGCTCAGAACCGGGACTAGCGGGGGGCAATGAGCAGTTCTTC.

CDR3 sequence: CASSPESGGYGYTF. The DNA for the CDR3 is TGCGCCAGCAGCCCAGAATCAGGGGGCTATGGCTACACCTTC. The V gene is TRBV4-3, the J gene TRBJ1-2; 7 bases are a match to TRBD1. V lost 4 bases and J lost 4; bases outside the gene matches: 6. This CDR3 comprises 14 residues. CDR1 and CDR2 (germline): LGHNA, YSLEER.

The rearrangement uses TRBV27 and TRBJ2-3; 9 nucleotides align to TRBD1. The CDR3 consists of 16 residues. Germline trimming cut 5 bases from V and 0 bases from J; bases unmatched to any gene: 6. Germline CDR1 is MNHEY and CDR2 is SMNVEV (reference sequence). The CDR3 nucleotides read TGTGCCAGCAGTCCTACGGACAGGGGAAGCACAGATACGCAGTATTTT. Residues: CASSPTDRGSTDTQYF.

V is TRBV15 and J is TRBJ2-7; 10 bases are shared with TRBD1. Losses at the gene ends were 3 bases for V and 5 bases for J; bases not matched to a gene: 7. Germline CDR1 reads LNHNV; CDR2 reads YYDKDF (reference sequence). The CDR3 consists of 15 residues. The CDR3 is CATSRTGGVVHEQYF. DNA for the CDR3: TGTGCCACCAGCAGGACAGGGGGCGTCGTGCACGAGCAGTACTTC.

The V gene is TRBV7-2, the J gene TRBJ1-5; D might be TRBD1 (5 bases). V lost 1 base and J 0 bases, leaving 10 bases between the germline ends. The CDR3 spans 16 residues. Germline V lookup: CDR1 SGHTA, CDR2 FQGNSA. The CDR3 loop reads CASSLVGAYSNQPQHF. As DNA, the CDR3 is TGTGCCAGCAGCTTAGTAGGGGCGTATAGCAATCAGCCCCAGCATTTT.

The chain employs TRBV5-4 and TRBJ1-1, with D possibly matching TRBD1 (5 bases). The V gene's germline CDR1 is SGHNT and CDR2 YYREEE (reference sequence). There are 15 residues in the CDR3. The V and J ends lost 4 bases and 4 bases respectively, with 17 bases between them. CDR3 in amino acids: CASSPPGVEVTEAFF. CDR3 nucleotides: TGTGCCAGCAGCCCTCCGGGGGTCGAGGTCACTGAAGCTTTCTTT. The whole variable domain, filled in from reference TRBV5-4 and TRBJ1-1, reads ETGVTQSPTHLIKTRGQQVTLRCSSQSGHNTVSWYQQALGQGPQFIFQYYREEENGRGNFPPRFSGLQFPNYSSELNVNALELDDSALYLCASSPPGVEVTEAFFGQGTRLTVV.

V is TRBV7-9 and J is TRBJ1-2, with a tentative D call TRBD1 (5 bases). Trimming took off 2 bases at V and 6 bases at J, with 10 bases between the two ends. This CDR3 region has 13 residues. Germline V gene sequence: CDR1 SEHNR, CDR2 FQNEAQ (reference sequence). CDR3 nucleotide sequence: TGTGCCAGCAGCTTACAGGGTTTGGATGGCTACACCTTC. This gives the protein CASSLQGLDGYTF.

The V call is TRBV11-3, the J call TRBJ2-3; 8 bases are shared with TRBD2. The CDR3 has 15 residues. J gave up 2 bases and V 3 bases, and 4 bases lay outside the gene matches. In germline, CDR1 is SGHNT, CDR2 YENEEA. CDR3: CASSLDSGTTDTQYF. The CDR3 DNA is TGTGCCAGCAGCTTGGATAGCGGGACCACAGATACGCAGTATTTT.

This chain links TRBV19 with TRBJ1-4; 7 positions agree with TRBD1. The CDR3 runs to 14 residues. J gave up 7 bases and V 1 base, and 3 bases lay outside the gene matches. The germline CDR1 and CDR2 sequences are LNHDA and SQIVND (reference sequence). The CDR3 here is CASSIVAGGEKLFF. The DNA for the CDR3 is TGTGCCAGTAGTATAGTGGCAGGGGGTGAAAAACTGTTTTTT.

The rearrangement links TRBV4-3 to TRBJ2-5, with 12 positions matching TRBD1. The CDR3 is 17 residues long. CDR1 and CDR2 from the germline V gene are LGHNA and YSLEER. Trimming cost V 3 bases and J 5 bases; bases outside gene matches: 10. This CDR3 reads CASSQAGTGGLGETQYF. CDR3 coding DNA: TGCGCCAGCAGCCAGGCTGGGACAGGGGGCCTGGGGGAGACCCAGTACTTC.

V gene TRBV18 combines with J gene TRBJ2-1; D may be TRBD1 (6 bases). The germline gives CDR1 KGHSH, CDR2 LQKENI. V lost 3 bases and J lost 9, with 18 bases in between. The CDR3 has 15 residues. In nucleotides, the CDR3 is TGTGCCAGCTCACCGGCCTCCAGGGGAGTTATTGAGCAGTTCTTC. Translating gives CASSPASRGVIEQFF.

This sequence joins TRBV7-2 and TRBJ1-1; maybe TRBD1 (6 bases). V lost 5 bases and J lost 3, with 16 bases in between. Germline CDR1 is SGHTA and CDR2 is FQGNSA. This CDR3 has 15 residues. CDR3 protein: CASSKGGAEDTEAFF. CDR3 sequence (DNA): TGTGCCAGCAGCAAAGGGGGGGCGGAGGACACTGAAGCTTTCTTT.

The chain has TRBV19 and TRBJ2-7; possibly TRBD1 for D (7 bases). The CDR3 is made up of 13 amino acids. Trimming stripped 11 bases from V and 5 bases from J, with 19 bases between. Per germline, CDR1 LNHDA and CDR2 SQIVND (reference sequence). The CDR3 DNA follows: TGTGCCTCCCCAGGGGGGCCAACCCACGAGCAGTACTTC. The encoded protein is CASPGGPTHEQYF.

The V gene is TRBV9, the J gene TRBJ2-2; 8 bases match TRBD2. V shed 3 bases and J 3 bases; nucleotides not matched to a gene: 7. CDR1 is SGDLS and CDR2 is YYNGEE in the germline V gene. CDR3 length: 16 residues. CDR3 residues: CASSGGAGGYTGELFF. The CDR3 DNA reads TGTGCCAGCAGCGGGGGGGCGGGGGGCTACACCGGGGAGCTGTTTTTT.